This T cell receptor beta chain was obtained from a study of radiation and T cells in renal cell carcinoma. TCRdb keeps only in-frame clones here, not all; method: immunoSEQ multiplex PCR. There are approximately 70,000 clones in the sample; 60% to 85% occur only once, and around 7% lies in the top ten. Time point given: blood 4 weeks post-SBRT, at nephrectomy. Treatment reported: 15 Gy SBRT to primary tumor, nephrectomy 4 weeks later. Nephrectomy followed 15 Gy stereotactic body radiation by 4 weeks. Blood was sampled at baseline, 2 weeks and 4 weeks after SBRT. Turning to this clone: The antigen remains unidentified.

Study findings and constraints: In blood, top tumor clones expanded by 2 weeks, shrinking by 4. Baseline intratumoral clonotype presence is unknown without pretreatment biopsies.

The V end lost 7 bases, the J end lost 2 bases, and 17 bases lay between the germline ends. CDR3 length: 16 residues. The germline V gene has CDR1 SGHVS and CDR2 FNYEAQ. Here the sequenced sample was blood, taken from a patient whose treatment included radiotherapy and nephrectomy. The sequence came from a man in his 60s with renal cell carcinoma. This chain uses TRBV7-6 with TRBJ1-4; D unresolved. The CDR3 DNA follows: TGTGCCAGCACCCCGGTGCTCCTGGAGACTAATGAAAAACTGTTTTTT. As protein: CASTPVLLETNEKLFF.